What follows are 30 T cell receptor beta chains derived from one specimen sequenced in a study of T-cell reconstitution after alpha-beta-depleted transplantation in children. It was with unique molecular identifiers that the TCRbeta library was prepared. TCRdb reanalysed the PCR reads using MiXCR and keeps one entry per CDR3 protein. Among about 580,000 distinct CDR3 sequences listed, approximately 22% were seen once. Specimen: PBMCs, mostly from graft donor cells, collected 360 days after TCRalphabeta/CD19-depleted stem cell transplant. The receptors come from a boy under two years old who had a stem cell transplant for acute myeloid leukemia, so the T cells may come from the graft donor.

The rearrangement links TRBV6-5 to TRBJ2-1; 8 nucleotides match TRBD1. V lost 0 bases to trimming and J lost 8 bases; unmatched junction nucleotides: 9. The germline V gene encodes CDR1 MNHEY and CDR2 SVGAGI. The CDR3 has 16 amino acids. CDR3 residues: CASSYSQGQGVDEQFF. The CDR3, as DNA: TGTGCCAGCAGTTACTCGCAAGGACAGGGTGTCGATGAGCAGTTCTTC.

This chain uses TRBV20-1 with TRBJ2-5, with D perhaps matching TRBD1 or TRBD2 (6 bases each). V was shortened by 4 bases and J by 2 bases, with 14 bases between the two germline ends. Germline CDR1 is DFQATT and CDR2 is SNEGSKA (reference sequence). The CDR3 covers 14 residues. CDR3 DNA sequence: TGCAGTGCTAATAGCCCGGGGGCTCAAGAGACCCAGTACTTC. Residues: CSANSPGAQETQYF.

The table lists this clonotype with many counts. The genes are TRBV12-3 or TRBV12-4 and TRBJ1-5; TRBD1 might be the D (5 bases). Trimming left V 3 bases short and J 0 bases short, with 12 bases between. The CDR3 spans 16 residues. CDR3 in amino acids: CASSFQGVDSNQPQHF. The CDR3 DNA reads as TGTGCCAGCAGTTTTCAGGGAGTCGATAGCAATCAGCCCCAGCATTTT.

This clonotype was seen repeatedly, ten times or more. This chain uses TRBV29-1 with TRBJ2-3; D is undetermined. Trimming removed 6 bases at V and 1 base at J, with 17 bases between. The germline CDR1 and CDR2 sequences are SQVTM and ANQGSEA. The CDR3 runs 15 residues. The CDR3, as DNA: TGCAGCGTAGACGTTCTGGCTCGGGGCACAGATACGCAGTATTTT. Translated: CSVDVLARGTDTQYF.

The CDR3 reads CATSDFRRGILREQYV. The CDR3 region has the DNA TGTGCCACCAGTGATTTTAGGAGGGGCATCCTCCGCGAGCAGTACGTC. J is TRBJ2-7 and V is TRBV24-1; TRBD2 might be the D (6 bases). Per germline, CDR1 KGHDR and CDR2 SFDVKD. The germline V and J ends were trimmed by 1 base and 6 bases, with 18 bases remaining between them. This CDR3 region has 16 residues.

This chain links TRBV6-5 with TRBJ1-1; weak D call: TRBD1 (6 bases). Trimming pared 4 bases from V and 5 bases from J, leaving 17 bases between. CDR1 and CDR2 (germline): MNHEY, SVGAGI. The CDR3 covers 15 residues. The CDR3 DNA follows: TGTGCCAGCAGTTCCGGGACAACCTCCAGGACTGAAGCTTTCTTT. This gives the protein CASSSGTTSRTEAFF.

The chain is built from TRBV20-1 and TRBJ2-1, with 7 bases matching TRBD1. With 1 base clipped from V and 5 bases from J, the junction kept 8 bases outside the gene matches. The length of the CDR3 is 15 residues. CDR1 is DFQATT and CDR2 is SNEGSKA in the germline V gene (reference sequence). In DNA, the CDR3 is TGCAGTGCTAGAGCCTCGACAGGGCTAAACAATGAGCAGTTCTTC. It translates to CSARASTGLNNEQFF.

This clonotype occurred a few times. The rearrangement uses TRBV28 and TRBJ2-5; perhaps TRBD2 as D (5 bases). This CDR3 spans 12 amino acids. Germline CDR1 reads MDHEN; CDR2 reads SYDVKM. V lost 5 bases and J lost 7, with 11 bases in between. The CDR3 DNA reads TGTGCCAGCAGTCCGGGGTTAGGGACCCAGTACTTC. This encodes CASSPGLGTQYF.

This clonotype was seen many times. This rearrangement joins TRBV2 to TRBJ2-1; TRBD1 might be the D (5 bases). V gave up 10 bases and J gave up 9 bases, with 22 bases separating them. This CDR3 has 14 amino acids. The germline V gene has CDR1 SNHLY and CDR2 FYNNEI. Here the CDR3 reads CAKSRDMAIGEQFF. The CDR3 DNA is TGTGCCAAGAGCAGGGATATGGCAATAGGTGAGCAGTTCTTC.

The sample holds many counts of this clonotype. This chain joins TRBV4-3 and TRBJ2-5; D not certain. Trimming took off 0 bases at V and 2 bases at J, with 10 bases between the two ends. CDR1 is LGHNA, CDR2 YSLEER, per germline. There are 15 residues in the CDR3. CDR3: CASSQEGSRQETQYF. CDR3 DNA: TGCGCCAGCAGCCAAGAGGGCTCCAGACAAGAGACCCAGTACTTC.

V and J are TRBV6-1 and TRBJ2-1; 9 bases are a match to TRBD1. The germline V gene has CDR1 MNHNS and CDR2 SASEGT. After removal of 8 bases from V and 3 bases from J, the junction contained 5 bases not matched to a gene. This CDR3 spans 14 amino acids. CDR3: CASARDRDYNEQFF. In DNA, the CDR3 is TGTGCCAGCGCCCGGGACAGGGACTACAATGAGCAGTTCTTC.

This clonotype was counted only a few times. The rearrangement links TRBV18 to TRBJ2-4, with 10 bases lining up with TRBD2. In germline, CDR1 is KGHSH, CDR2 LQKENI. This CDR3 has 16 residues. V trimming: 3 bases; J trimming: 1 base; junction bases outside the gene matches: 3. The CDR3 DNA sequence: TGTGCCAGCTCACCGCCGGGACTAGCGGCCAAAAACATTCAGTACTTC. It encodes CASSPPGLAAKNIQYF.

This clonotype was picked up a small number of times. The J gene is TRBJ2-1, the V gene TRBV5-1; D not certain. Trimming pared 1 base from V and 6 bases from J, leaving 8 bases between. This CDR3 spans 13 amino acids. Per the germline V gene, CDR1 is SGHRS and CDR2 is YFSETQ. Written as DNA, the CDR3 is TGCGCCAGCAGCTTGTCGCCTGGCAATGAGCAGTTCTTC. It translates to CASSLSPGNEQFF.

This clonotype was found a few times. The chain combines TRBV20-1 with TRBJ1-1, with 8 bases fitting TRBD1. Trimming at V came to 3 bases and at J to 6 bases, leaving 12 bases not matched to a gene. The CDR3 runs to 15 residues. CDR1 is DFQATT and CDR2 is SNEGSKA in the germline V gene (reference sequence). The DNA of the CDR3 is TGCAGTGCTAGCCCTCGGACAGGGTATCGCGCTGAAGCTTTCTTT. Translated: CSASPRTGYRAEAFF.

This rearrangement joins TRBV2 to TRBJ2-3, with TRBD1 identical over 9 bases. This CDR3 region has 15 residues. V was pared by 6 bases and J by 2 bases, with 6 bases of the junction left unmatched. Germline V gene lookup returns CDR1 SNHLY and CDR2 FYNNEI. The CDR3 protein is CASSKDRGLTDTQYF. CDR3 in DNA: TGTGCCAGCAGCAAGGACAGGGGACTCACAGATACGCAGTATTTT.

This clonotype was counted only a few times. This chain uses TRBV27 with TRBJ2-5; D assignment may be TRBD1 or TRBD2 (5 bases each). This CDR3 is 14 amino acids long. Trimming left V 5 bases short and J 5 bases short, with 15 bases between. Germline V CDR1 and CDR2: MNHEY, SMNVEV (reference sequence). This chain's CDR3 is CASSVYAWGETQYF. Written as DNA, the CDR3 is TGTGCCAGCAGTGTCTACGCCTGGGGGGAGACCCAGTACTTC.

The chain uses TRBV6-1 and TRBJ2-2; D possibly corresponds to TRBD2 (6 bases). Germline loops: CDR1 MNHNS, CDR2 SASEGT. The CDR3 loop spans 14 amino acids. The V end was cut by 7 bases, the J end by 4 bases, with 13 bases between. As DNA, the CDR3 is TGTGCCAGCAAGGGAAGGGGAGGCACCGGGGAGCTGTTTTTT. This encodes CASKGRGGTGELFF.

Many counts were recorded for this clonotype. V and J are TRBV28 and TRBJ2-1; 9 nucleotides match TRBD2. Unmatched junction bases numbered 9, after V lost 2 bases and J lost 1 base. CDR3 size: 18 residues. Germline V gene lookup returns CDR1 MDHEN and CDR2 SYDVKM. DNA for the CDR3: TGTGCCAGCAGTTTAGGACGCGGGGGGGCCGGTTCCTACAATGAGCAGTTCTTC. Protein sequence: CASSLGRGGAGSYNEQFF.

The chain couples TRBV29-1 to TRBJ2-5; D not certain. The CDR3 contains 11 residues. The germline gives CDR1 SQVTM, CDR2 ANQGSEA. Between the trimmed V and J ends, which lost 2 bases and 3 bases, there was a span of 4 bases. DNA of the CDR3: TGCAGCGTTGAACCGGAAGAGACCCAGTACTTC. Protein: CSVEPEETQYF.

This clonotype has ten or more counts. The rearrangement links TRBV12-3 or TRBV12-4 to TRBJ2-2, with D possibly TRBD2 on 6 matching bases. This CDR3 has 17 amino acids. Trimming took off 3 bases at V and 2 bases at J, with 16 bases between the two ends. The CDR3 here is CASSLHQRAINTGELFF. The CDR3 region has the DNA TGTGCCAGCAGTTTGCACCAGCGGGCCATAAACACCGGGGAGCTGTTTTTT.

This clonotype was found once. J is TRBJ1-6 and V is TRBV5-1; D possibly corresponds to TRBD1 (6 bases). This CDR3 contains 16 residues. Trimming removed 4 bases at V and 6 bases at J, with 17 bases between. Germline V gene sequence: CDR1 SGHRS, CDR2 YFSETQ. The DNA of the CDR3 is TGCGCCAGCAGCGTCCTCGAGGGGGGTGGTAATTCACCCCTCCACTTT. Protein product: CASSVLEGGGNSPLHF. Filled out from reference TRBV5-1 and TRBJ1-6, the complete variable domain reads KAGVTQTPRYLIKTRGQQVTLSCSPISGHRSVSWYQQTPGQGLQFLFEYFSETQRNKGNFPGRFSGRQFSNSRSEMNVSTLELGDSALYLCASSVLEGGGNSPLHFGNGTRLTVT.

This clonotype has only a few counts. The chain combines TRBV4-3 with TRBJ2-3; perhaps TRBD2 as D (6 bases). The CDR3 length is 14 residues. The ends were cut back, 5 bases at V and 5 bases at J, with 14 bases in the middle. The germline V gene encodes CDR1 LGHNA and CDR2 YSLEER. CDR3: CASSFRLGEDTQYF. The DNA for the CDR3 is TGCGCCAGCAGCTTCAGACTAGGGGAAGATACGCAGTATTTT.

The CDR3 bases are TGCAGTGCTAGTTCACGGGTTACGAATGAGCAGTTCTTC. Translating gives CSASSRVTNEQFF. This chain uses TRBV20-1 with TRBJ2-1; D remains unclear. Trimming pared 3 bases from V and 7 bases from J, leaving 13 bases between. There are 13 residues in the CDR3. Germline CDR1 is DFQATT and CDR2 is SNEGSKA (reference sequence).

The rearrangement links TRBV20-1 to TRBJ2-1; 9 bases are shared with TRBD2. There are 13 residues in the CDR3. The V gene's germline CDR1 is DFQATT and CDR2 SNEGSKA (reference sequence). CDR3 amino acids: CSPIAGANNEQFF. Written as DNA, the CDR3 is TGCAGCCCGATAGCGGGGGCTAACAATGAGCAGTTCTTC.

The rearrangement links TRBV28 to TRBJ2-2, with a possible D match to TRBD2 (6 bases). Trimming removed 2 bases at V and 5 bases at J, with 9 bases between. In germline, CDR1 is MDHEN, CDR2 SYDVKM. There are 14 residues in the CDR3. As DNA, the CDR3 is TGTGCCAGCAGTTTAAGGGACTCAACCGGGGAGCTGTTTTTT. The encoded protein is CASSLRDSTGELFF.

The sample holds many counts of this clonotype. The chain employs TRBV6-5 and TRBJ1-2; a weak D match, TRBD1 (6 bases). The germline V gene encodes CDR1 MNHEY and CDR2 SVGAGI. The CDR3 length is 14 residues. V was cut by 2 bases and J by 6 bases, with 13 bases left in between. In DNA, the CDR3 is TGTGCCAGCAGTTACGAGGGGGTTGGGGATGGCTACACCTTC. Translated, it gives CASSYEGVGDGYTF.

In its sample, this clonotype was seen a few times. This rearrangement joins TRBV6-5 to TRBJ1-2; a possible D gene is TRBD1 (5 bases). The CDR3 spans 15 residues. CDR1 and CDR2 (germline): MNHEY, SVGAGI. V lost 3 bases to trimming and J lost 6 bases, with 17 bases between them. The CDR3 nucleotides read TGTGCCAGCAGTTATGCTGCCGGCGCGGGGGATGGCTACACCTTC. Its translation: CASSYAAGAGDGYTF.

This clonotype turned up a few times. V is TRBV14 and J is TRBJ2-3; 9 nucleotides align to TRBD2. Per germline, CDR1 SGHDN and CDR2 FVKESK. The CDR3 totals 17 residues. With V trimmed by 0 bases and J by 4 bases, 8 bases remained unmatched. This chain's CDR3 is CASSQEGPGLAPDTQYF. The CDR3 region has the DNA TGTGCCAGCAGCCAAGAGGGACCGGGACTAGCTCCAGATACGCAGTATTTT.

This clonotype was recorded many times. V usage is TRBV6-1 and J usage is TRBJ2-6; tentative D call: TRBD1 (5 bases). The germline gives CDR1 MNHNS, CDR2 SASEGT. The CDR3 extends over 16 amino acids. Deletions cut 10 bases from V and 0 bases from J, with 16 bases between. The CDR3 region has the DNA TGTGCCACCTCATGGGGCGTGCGCTCTGGGGCCAACGTCCTGACTTTC. Its protein product is CATSWGVRSGANVLTF.

This clonotype was observed at least ten times. The chain carries TRBV6-5 and TRBJ2-1; TRBD2 matches 7 bases. Germline V gives CDR1 MNHEY, CDR2 SVGAGI. The ends lost 0 bases at V and 6 bases at J; junction bases unmatched: 8. There are 16 residues in the CDR3. CDR3 sequence reads: CASSYSWRGSINEQFF. The CDR3 DNA follows: TGTGCCAGCAGTTACTCTTGGCGGGGGAGTATCAATGAGCAGTTCTTC.